This is a list of T cell receptor beta chains from one sample in a study of blood T cell repertoires in COVID-19. Sequencing was performed with immunoSEQ multiplex PCR; in TCRdb, only in-frame clones are kept and a portion is missing. Of some 80,000 clones listed, 85% to 90% are singletons. The source material was peripheral blood. The receptors were gathered from a human donor in a cohort sampled during active COVID-19. Both conserved end residues are part of each CDR3. D genes are given only for firm matches. Some rows mark clone size as missing; the rest say once, few, many or name a class of expanded clone.

NA	TRBV6-5	NA	TRBJ2-7	CASNAGYEQYF	TGTGCCAGCAATGCGGGGTACGAGCAGTACTTC
TRBD1	TRBV7-2	once	TRBJ2-7	CASSLRDRDLHPPYEQYF	TGTGCCAGCAGCTTAAGGGACAGGGACCTTCACCCCCCTTACGAGCAGTACTTC
NA	TRBV5-1	NA	TRBJ2-3	CASRTGDTQYF	TGCGCCAGCAGAACGGGGGATACGCAGTATTTT
TRBD2	TRBV28	NA	TRBJ2-7	CASSLLAGEAYEQYF	TGTGCCAGCAGTTTACTAGCGGGAGAGGCTTACGAGCAGTACTTC
TRBD2	TRBV6-5	NA	TRBJ2-1	CASRVLSGVEGEQFF	TGTGCCAGCAGAGTTCTTAGCGGGGTCGAAGGTGAGCAGTTCTTC
NA	TRBV15	NA	TRBJ2-2	CATSLTHPNTGELFF	TGTGCCACTTCTTTGACTCACCCGAACACCGGGGAGCTGTTTTTT
TRBD1	TRBV20-1	NA	TRBJ1-4	CSASPGTEVFGKLFF	TGCAGTGCGAGTCCCGGGACAGAGGTTTTTGGAAAACTGTTTTTT
TRBD1	TRBV7-6	NA	TRBJ2-7	CASSLGDRGSYEQYF	TGTGCCAGCAGCTTGGGGGACAGGGGCTCCTACGAGCAGTACTTC
NA	TRBV7-9	NA	TRBJ2-5	CASSSPDQETQYF	TGTGCCAGCAGCTCCCCGGACCAAGAGACCCAGTACTTC
TRBD1	TRBV19	once	TRBJ1-2	CASSIDGDRGKLIGGYTF	TGTGCCAGTAGTATAGATGGGGACAGGGGGAAACTTATTGGCGGCTACACCTTC
NA	TRBV5-4	NA	TRBJ1-3	CASSRSLSGNTIYF	TGTGCCAGCAGCCGGAGTTTGTCTGGAAACACCATATATTTT
NA	TRBV3-1/TRBV3-2	NA	TRBJ1-5	CASSQDRETGSQPQHF	TGTGCCAGCAGCCAAGATCGCGAGACAGGTAGTCAGCCCCAGCATTTT
TRBD2	TRBV3-1/TRBV3-2	NA	TRBJ2-1	CASSPGVAGIVEQFF	TGTGCCAGCAGCCCGGGAGTAGCGGGAATTGTTGAGCAGTTCTTC
TRBD2	TRBV14	once	TRBJ2-5	CASSQGLAGGLRVGETQYF	TGTGCCAGCAGCCAAGGACTAGCGGGAGGCCTTCGTGTGGGGGAGACCCAGTACTTC
NA	TRBV6-5	NA	TRBJ1-5	CASIARGSRNQPQHF	TGTGCCAGCATAGCCAGGGGCAGTCGCAATCAGCCCCAGCATTTT
TRBD1	TRBV9	NA	TRBJ1-2	CASSIGQGNYGYTF	TGTGCCAGCAGCATTGGACAGGGAAACTATGGCTACACCTTC
TRBD2	TRBV6-5	NA	TRBJ2-3	CASTSGSATDTQYF	TGTGCCAGCACTAGCGGGAGCGCCACAGATACGCAGTATTTT
NA	TRBV5-4	NA	TRBJ2-1	CASSLGGSSYNEQFF	TGTGCCAGCAGCTTGGGAGGGAGCTCCTACAATGAGCAGTTCTTC
TRBD1	TRBV4-3	NA	TRBJ1-4	CASSQVTGGIEKLFF	TGCGCCAGCAGCCAAGTAACAGGGGGGATAGAAAAACTGTTTTTT
TRBD1	TRBV5-6	NA	TRBJ2-7	CASSLVGTGGREQYF	TGTGCCAGCAGCTTGGTCGGGACAGGGGGCCGCGAGCAGTACTTC
TRBD1	TRBV28	once	TRBJ2-7	CASSSGQSSYEQYF	TGTGCCAGCAGCTCGGGACAGAGCTCCTACGAGCAGTACTTC
TRBD2	TRBV5-1	NA	TRBJ2-7	CASSPGLAPYEQYF	TGCGCCAGCAGCCCGGGACTAGCACCCTACGAGCAGTACTTC
NA	TRBV5-1	once	TRBJ1-2	CASSLGAENYGYTF	TGCGCCAGCAGCTTAGGGGCGGAGAACTATGGCTACACCTTC
TRBD2	TRBV18	few	TRBJ2-7	CASSRTSALLEQYF	TGTGCCAGCTCACGGACTAGCGCCCTCTTGGAGCAGTACTTC
TRBD2	TRBV3-1/TRBV3-2	NA	TRBJ2-1	CASSQVASGGLRGNEQFF	TGTGCCAGCAGCCAAGTGGCTAGCGGGGGCCTCCGGGGCAATGAGCAGTTCTTC
NA	TRBV7-2	NA	TRBJ2-3	CASSLDPGVGTDTQYF	TGTGCCAGCAGCTTAGATCCGGGGGTGGGCACAGATACGCAGTATTTT
NA	TRBV10-3	NA	TRBJ1-2	CAISGGQHLNYGYTF	TGTGCCATCAGTGGCGGACAGCACCTTAACTATGGCTACACCTTC
NA	TRBV10-2	NA	TRBJ1-1	CASSESQGPTEAFF	TGCGCCAGCAGTGAGTCTCAGGGCCCCACTGAAGCTTTCTTT
NA	TRBV7-2	few	TRBJ2-7	CASSLEAGRVYEQYF	TGTGCCAGCAGCTTAGAGGCGGGACGAGTCTACGAGCAGTACTTC
TRBD2	TRBV4-3	NA	TRBJ2-6	CASSQGVSSGSNSGANVLTF	TGCGCCAGCAGCCAAGGGGTCTCTAGCGGGAGTAACTCTGGGGCCAACGTCCTGACTTTC
NA	TRBV19	NA	TRBJ1-1	CASSLGARTEAFF	TGTGCCAGTAGTTTGGGGGCCCGAACTGAAGCTTTCTTT
TRBD2	TRBV7-3	NA	TRBJ2-1	CASSSGTSGLYQFF	TGTGCCAGCAGCTCGGGGACTAGCGGATTGTATCAGTTCTTC
TRBD1	TRBV4-3	NA	TRBJ1-1	CASSQLSTGELAFF	TGCGCCAGCAGCCAACTCTCTACAGGGGAATTAGCTTTCTTT
NA	TRBV5-6	NA	TRBJ1-1	CASSYYSRGQPETEAFF	TGTGCCAGCAGTTACTATTCGAGAGGGCAGCCTGAGACTGAAGCTTTCTTT
TRBD2	TRBV7-9	once	TRBJ2-1	CASRGSGASGNEQFF	TGTGCCAGCAGGGGTAGCGGGGCAAGTGGAAATGAGCAGTTCTTC
NA	TRBV27	NA	TRBJ1-1	CASSWKPQDPNTEAFF	TGTGCCAGCAGTTGGAAACCACAGGACCCGAACACTGAAGCTTTCTTT
TRBD2	TRBV28	NA	TRBJ2-1	CASSLDLRGRRNNEQFF	TGTGCCAGCAGTTTGGACCTTCGCGGGAGACGAAATAATGAGCAGTTCTTC
NA	TRBV6-1	NA	TRBJ1-2	CASSESGAPANYGYTF	TGTGCCAGCAGTGAATCTGGGGCCCCAGCTAACTATGGCTACACCTTC
TRBD2	TRBV30	NA	TRBJ2-7	CAWSPLRGDEQYF	TGTGCCTGGAGCCCCCTCCGGGGGGATGAGCAGTACTTC
TRBD1	TRBV5-1	NA	TRBJ1-2	CASSRRDRGGGYTF	TGCGCCAGCAGCCGGAGGGACAGGGGTGGTGGCTACACCTTC
TRBD1	TRBV6-5	once	TRBJ1-5	CASSYYRDRPNQPQHF	TGTGCCAGCAGTTATTACCGGGACAGGCCTAATCAGCCCCAGCATTTT
TRBD1	TRBV25-1	NA	TRBJ1-1	CASSGGQGLPTEAFF	TGTGCCAGCAGTGGGGGACAGGGCTTACCCACTGAAGCTTTCTTT